This T cell receptor (beta chain) was sequenced for a study of identical twins. TCRdb reprocessed the 5' RACE reads with MiXCR, giving one entry per CDR3 protein. The repertoire has about 280,000 distinct CDR3 sequences, less than 9% of them found once; the top ten carry more than 2%. Regarding the study as a whole: There was more out-of-frame TCR alpha sharing in monozygotic twins than models estimated. Insertions were reduced in abundant cord blood beta clonotypes but not in memory repertoires.

As to this clonotype: What it binds is unknown.

The V end was cut by 6 bases, the J end by 5 bases, with 14 bases between. This CDR3 has 15 residues. From germline, CDR1 is MNHNS and CDR2 SASEGT. Another study also made use of these data, one on yellow fever vaccine responses in identical twins.

This chain links TRBV6-1 with TRBJ1-6; no clear D. The sample was memory (CD45RO+) T cells sorted from blood. The receptor's source is a woman between 18 and 29 years old in good health. The CDR3 loop is CASRETDANNSPLHF. CDR3 nucleotide sequence: TGTGCCAGCAGAGAAACAGACGCTAATAATTCACCCCTCCACTTT.